The 14 T cell receptor beta chains below all came from one sample that was sequenced in a study of cytomegalovirus exposure and HLA in healthy donors. It was with 60 Vbeta and 13 Jbeta primers that the PCR ran. The assay was immunoSEQ multiplex PCR, and TCRdb's table has in-frame clones only and misses some. The top ten clones hold around 1.6% of a sample with around 200,000 clones, about four fifths of them seen once. Source material: PBMCs. The receptors shown here come from a man aged 45-65 years in good health and CMV-seronegative.

The rearrangement joins TRBV28 to TRBJ1-2; D perhaps matches TRBD1 (6 bases). V lost 1 base, J lost 4 bases, and 13 bases lay in between. The CDR3 runs to 15 residues. The V gene's germline CDR1 is MDHEN and CDR2 SYDVKM. The CDR3 nucleotides read TGTGCCAGCAGTTTATTGAGGGGGTCCGTCTATGGCTACACCTTC. It specifies CASSLLRGSVYGYTF.

V usage is TRBV6-5 and J usage is TRBJ2-7; TRBD2 is a possible D gene (5 bases). This CDR3 has 13 residues. V lost 7 bases to trimming and J lost 4 bases, with 14 bases between them. The germline CDR1 and CDR2 sequences are MNHEY and SVGAGI. CDR3: CASKNPSSYEQYF. In DNA, the CDR3 is TGTGCCAGCAAAAACCCTAGCAGTTACGAGCAGTACTTC.

This clone was recorded only once. The chain links TRBV7-3 to TRBJ2-5, with 9 bases fitting TRBD1. The CDR3 consists of 13 residues. Germline V gives CDR1 SGHTA, CDR2 FQGTGA. The junction had 3 bases not matched to a gene; V was cut back by 0 bases and J by 10 bases. The CDR3 is CASSLTGDRDQYF. The CDR3 DNA is TGTGCCAGCAGCTTAACAGGGGACAGGGACCAGTACTTC.

The chain joins TRBV4-1 to TRBJ1-6; D gene ambiguous. Trimming took off 0 bases at V and 9 bases at J, with 18 bases between the two ends. Per germline, CDR1 MGHRA and CDR2 YSYEKL. The CDR3 has 17 amino acids. The CDR3 DNA reads TGCGCCAGCAGCCAAGATAGAAAGGACTTCGGAGGTTCACCCCTCCACTTT. Translated, it gives CASSQDRKDFGGSPLHF.

The chain joins TRBV28 to TRBJ2-5; perhaps TRBD2 as D (5 bases). Trimming took 6 bases from V and 5 from J, leaving 19 bases between them. The germline V gene has CDR1 MDHEN and CDR2 SYDVKM. This CDR3 contains 15 residues. In DNA form, the CDR3 reads TGTGCCAGCAGCCCTAGAGGGCACCTTAGGGAGACCCAGTACTTC. This sequence encodes CASSPRGHLRETQYF.

This clone was seen more than once but under ten times. V gene TRBV28 combines with J gene TRBJ1-4; D is possibly TRBD1 (5 bases). CDR3 length: 16 residues. V lost 4 bases and J lost 6, with 18 bases in between. Germline lookup yields CDR1 MDHEN and CDR2 SYDVKM. The CDR3 loop reads CASSYPRGVLDEKLFF. Here the CDR3 DNA reads TGTGCCAGCAGTTACCCCCGGGGGGTTCTGGATGAAAAACTGTTTTTT.

The chain is built from TRBV2 and TRBJ2-7; 8 bases line up with TRBD1. The germline gives CDR1 SNHLY, CDR2 FYNNEI. The CDR3 consists of 14 residues. V shed 4 bases and J 0 bases; nucleotides not matched to a gene: 2. The CDR3 spells CASSGRGLSYEQYF. CDR3 bases: TGTGCCAGCAGTGGCAGGGGGCTCTCCTACGAGCAGTACTTC.

The CDR3 here is CASSTPKFGTKIYTF. The CDR3 nucleotides read TGCGCCAGCAGTACACCCAAATTCGGGACAAAGATCTACACCTTC. The chain carries TRBV4-1 and TRBJ1-2, with a tentative D call TRBD1 (6 bases). The ends were cut back, 6 bases at V and 10 bases at J, with 24 bases in the middle. This CDR3 contains 15 residues. CDR1 MGHRA and CDR2 YSYEKL come from the germline V gene.

The chain recombines TRBV19 with TRBJ1-5; D perhaps matches TRBD1 (6 bases). From germline, CDR1 is LNHDA and CDR2 SQIVND (reference sequence). Trimming took 11 bases from V and 4 from J, leaving 18 bases between them. The CDR3 loop spans 14 amino acids. The CDR3 loop reads CASTPGTLNQPQHF. CDR3 in DNA: TGTGCCTCCACCCCCGGGACATTAAATCAGCCCCAGCATTTT.

The chain carries TRBV5-4 and TRBJ2-1, with TRBD2 matching 8 bases. The trim removed 4 bases at V and 2 bases at J, leaving 5 bases unmatched. Germline V CDR1 and CDR2: SGHNT, YYREEE (reference sequence). CDR3 length: 15 residues. DNA for the CDR3: TGTGCCAGCAGCCCAAGCGGGGGCCCCTACAATGAGCAGTTCTTC. It specifies CASSPSGGPYNEQFF.

This chain links TRBV6-5 with TRBJ2-5, with D possibly matching TRBD1 (6 bases). The germline V gene has CDR1 MNHEY and CDR2 SVGAGI. This CDR3 is built from 12 residues. V was cut by 5 bases and J by 4 bases, with 8 bases left in between. The CDR3 loop reads CASSRGGETQYF. The CDR3 DNA sequence: TGTGCCAGCAGTCGAGGGGGAGAGACCCAGTACTTC.

The chain uses TRBV7-9 and TRBJ1-2; no firm D call. CDR1 and CDR2 (germline): SEHNR, FQNEAQ (reference sequence). This CDR3 has 13 residues. The V end lost 0 bases, the J end lost 8 bases, and 10 bases lay between the germline ends. Here the CDR3 DNA reads TGTGCCAGCAGCTTAGCTGTTAGCTCGGGCTACACCTTC. It codes for CASSLAVSSGYTF.

This clone was recorded only once. The chain carries TRBV5-1 and TRBJ2-3; 8 nucleotides line up with TRBD2. Losses at the gene ends were 4 bases for V and 0 bases for J; bases not matched to a gene: 10. This CDR3 is 17 amino acids long. Looked up from germline, CDR1 is SGHRS and CDR2 is YFSETQ. CDR3 in amino acids: CASSPGTSSQSTDTQYF. The CDR3 coding sequence is TGCGCCAGCAGCCCCGGGACTAGTTCCCAGAGCACAGATACGCAGTATTTT.

The chain uses TRBV1 and TRBJ2-3; TRBD2, the table's D call, was not compared with the DNA. TRBV1 is a known pseudogene. The CDR3 covers 18 residues. CDR3 sequence (DNA): TGCACCAGCAGCCAAGGGGGGACTAGCGGGAGAGGGGCAGATACGCAGTATTTT. This translates into CTSSQGGTSGRGADTQYF.